Below, 2 T cell receptor beta chains from the same sample are listed, as sequenced in a study of chemoradiotherapy in HPV16-positive cancers. TCRdb's table, derived via immunoSEQ multiplex PCR, lists solely in-frame clones and lacks some. The data show some 10,000 clones, around 66% seen once. The sample was taken from a patient who underwent chemoradiotherapy. These receptors were taken from a human donor with HPV-associated anogenital cancer.

The chain links TRBV6-1 to TRBJ2-1; possible D gene TRBD2, 7 bases. The CDR3 is made up of 13 amino acids. V was shortened by 9 bases and J by 8 bases, with 17 bases between the two germline ends. Per germline, CDR1 MNHNS and CDR2 SASEGT. In DNA form, the CDR3 reads TGTGCCAGTACGGGGGGCGGTATTTATGAGCAGTTCTTC. Its translation: CASTGGGIYEQFF.

This clone was counted only a few times. V usage is TRBV30 and J usage is TRBJ2-5, with D possibly TRBD2 on 5 matching bases. The germline CDR1 and CDR2 sequences are GTSNPN and SVGIG (reference sequence). Trimming stripped 2 bases from V and 10 bases from J, with 17 bases between. This CDR3 contains 13 residues. The CDR3 nucleotides are TGTGCCTGGAGTTTAACAGCGAACGGGGTCCAGTACTTC. Its translation: CAWSLTANGVQYF.